The clone carrying this T cell receptor beta chain was detected only once. Its antigen is undetermined. This likely comes from a read error, as the CDR3 has no conserved phenylalanine or tryptophan at its end. The record originates from a study of tumor-infiltrating lymphocytes in primary liver carcinoma. Overall study: Patients diagnosed with primary liver carcinoma received treatment through surgical resection. T1-T3 N0M0 was the stage of the tumors, which were about 4.2 to 10 cm across. Study-level findings and limits: Tumors carried a top-250-clone fraction significantly exceeding that of blood (p = 0.039).

Making TCR beta cDNA involved around 500 ng total RNA and a constant-region primer. Employing slightly modified ARM-PCR, three nested multiplex PCR rounds were run, and these gave rise to the TCR beta libraries. Each of the first two PCR rounds ran roughly 9 cycles with TRBV1-TRBV30 forward and C-beta reverse primers. TCRdb passed the multiplex PCR reads through MiXCR, listing each CDR3 protein once. The sample lists about 310,000 distinct CDR3 sequences; 50% to 60% were seen once. In addition to blood RNA drawn from unsorted whole blood, germline DNA was extracted. Donors were untreated and chronically infected with HBV. This CDR3 comprises 11 residues. Germline loops: CDR1 SGHAT, CDR2 FQNNGV.

Material for sequencing was peripheral blood. The chain links TRBV11-2 to TRBJ2-1, with unresolved D. This clonotype originated in a woman aged 25 to 45 with primary liver carcinoma and hepatitis B virus infection. The CDR3 loop reads CASSPGYEQFS. DNA of the CDR3: TGCGCCAGCAGTCCTGGGTATGAGCAGTTCTCC.